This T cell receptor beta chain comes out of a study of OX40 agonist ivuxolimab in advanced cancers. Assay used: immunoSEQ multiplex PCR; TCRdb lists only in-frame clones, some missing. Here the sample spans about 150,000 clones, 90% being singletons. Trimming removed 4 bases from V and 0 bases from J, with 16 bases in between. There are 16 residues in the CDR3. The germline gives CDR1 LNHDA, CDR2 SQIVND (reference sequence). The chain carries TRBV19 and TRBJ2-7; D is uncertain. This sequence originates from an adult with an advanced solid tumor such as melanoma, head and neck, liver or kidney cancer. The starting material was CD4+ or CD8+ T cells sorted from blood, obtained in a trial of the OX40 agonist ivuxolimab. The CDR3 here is CASSTSSKLGSYEQYF. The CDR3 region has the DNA TGTGCCAGTAGTACATCCTCAAAATTGGGCTCCTACGAGCAGTACTTC. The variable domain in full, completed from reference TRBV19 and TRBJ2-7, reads DGGITQSPKYLFRKEGQNVTLSCEQNLNHDAMYWYRQDPGQGLRLIYYSQIVNDFQKGDIAEGYSVSREKKESFPLTVTSAQKNPTAFYLCASSTSSKLGSYEQYFGPGTRLTVT.